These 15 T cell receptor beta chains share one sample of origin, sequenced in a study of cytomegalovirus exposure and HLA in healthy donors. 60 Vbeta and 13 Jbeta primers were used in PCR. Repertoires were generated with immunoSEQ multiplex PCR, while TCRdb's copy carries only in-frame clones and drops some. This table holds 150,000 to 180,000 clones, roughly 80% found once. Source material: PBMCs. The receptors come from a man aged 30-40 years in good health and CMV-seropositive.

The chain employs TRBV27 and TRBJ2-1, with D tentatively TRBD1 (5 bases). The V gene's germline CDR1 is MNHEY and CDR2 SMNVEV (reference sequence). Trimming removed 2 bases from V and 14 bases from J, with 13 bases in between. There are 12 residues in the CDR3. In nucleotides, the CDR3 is TGTGCCAGCAGTTTAAGGGGCGGAGAGGAGTTCTTC. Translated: CASSLRGGEEFF.

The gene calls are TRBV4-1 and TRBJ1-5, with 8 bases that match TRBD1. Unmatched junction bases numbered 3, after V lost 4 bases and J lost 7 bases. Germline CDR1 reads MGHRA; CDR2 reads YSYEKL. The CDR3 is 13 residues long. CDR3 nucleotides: TGCGCCAGCAGCCGCGACAGGGGACAGCCCCAGCATTTT. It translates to CASSRDRGQPQHF.

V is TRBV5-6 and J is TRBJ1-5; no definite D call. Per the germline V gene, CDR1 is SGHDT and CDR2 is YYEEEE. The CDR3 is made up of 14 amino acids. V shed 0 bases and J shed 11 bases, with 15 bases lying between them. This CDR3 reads CASSLADNTGAQHF. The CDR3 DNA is TGTGCCAGCAGCTTGGCCGATAATACCGGGGCCCAGCATTTT.

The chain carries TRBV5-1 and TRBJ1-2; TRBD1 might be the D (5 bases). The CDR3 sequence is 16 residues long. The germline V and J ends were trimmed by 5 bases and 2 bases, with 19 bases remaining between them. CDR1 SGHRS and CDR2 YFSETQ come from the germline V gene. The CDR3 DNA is TGCGCCAGCAGAATCCTCGACCCGGGACTGAACTATGGCTACACCTTC. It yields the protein CASRILDPGLNYGYTF.

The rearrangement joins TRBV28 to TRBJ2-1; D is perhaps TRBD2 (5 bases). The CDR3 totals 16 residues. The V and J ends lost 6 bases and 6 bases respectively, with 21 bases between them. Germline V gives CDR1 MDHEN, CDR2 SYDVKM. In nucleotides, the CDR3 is TGTGCCAGCAGCCTTAGGTCGGCGGGTACTCCCAATGAGCAGTTCTTC. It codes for CASSLRSAGTPNEQFF.

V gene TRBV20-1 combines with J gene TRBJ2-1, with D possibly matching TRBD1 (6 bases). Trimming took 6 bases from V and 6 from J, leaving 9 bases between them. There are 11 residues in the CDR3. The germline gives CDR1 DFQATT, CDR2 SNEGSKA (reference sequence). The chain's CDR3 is CSAKTGNEQFF. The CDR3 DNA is TGCAGTGCCAAGACAGGCAATGAGCAGTTCTTC.

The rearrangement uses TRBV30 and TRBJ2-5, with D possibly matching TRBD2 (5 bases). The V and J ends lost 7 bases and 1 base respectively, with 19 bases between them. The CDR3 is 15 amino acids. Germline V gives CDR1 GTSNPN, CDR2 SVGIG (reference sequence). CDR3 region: CASSDWENGQETQYF. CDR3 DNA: TGTGCCTCCTCGGACTGGGAAAACGGCCAAGAGACCCAGTACTTC.

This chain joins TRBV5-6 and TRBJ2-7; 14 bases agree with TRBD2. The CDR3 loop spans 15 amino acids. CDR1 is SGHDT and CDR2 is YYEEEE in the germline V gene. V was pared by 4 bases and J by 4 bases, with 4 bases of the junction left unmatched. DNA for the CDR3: TGTGCCAGCAGCGAGGGACTAGCGGGAGAGTACGAGCAGTACTTC. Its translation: CASSEGLAGEYEQYF.

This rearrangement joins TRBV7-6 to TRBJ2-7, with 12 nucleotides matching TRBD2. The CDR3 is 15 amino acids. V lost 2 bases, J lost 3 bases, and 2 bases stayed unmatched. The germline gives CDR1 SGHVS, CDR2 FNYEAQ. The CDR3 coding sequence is TGTGCCAGCAGCTTAACTAGCGGGGGGTACTACGAGCAGTACTTC. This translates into CASSLTSGGYYEQYF.

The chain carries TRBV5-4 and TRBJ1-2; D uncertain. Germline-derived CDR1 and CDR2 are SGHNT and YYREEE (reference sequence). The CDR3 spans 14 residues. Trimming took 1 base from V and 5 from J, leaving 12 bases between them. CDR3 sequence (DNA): TGTGCCAGCAGCTTGACGGGGAGCCTTTATGGCTACACCTTC. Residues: CASSLTGSLYGYTF.

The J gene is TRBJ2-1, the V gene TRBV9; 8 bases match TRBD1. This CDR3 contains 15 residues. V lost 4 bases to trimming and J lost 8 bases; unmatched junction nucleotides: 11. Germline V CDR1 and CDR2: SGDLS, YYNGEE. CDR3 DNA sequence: TGTGCCAGCAGCATAGGGCCAGGGGGCGTCGATGAGCAGTTCTTC. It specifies CASSIGPGGVDEQFF. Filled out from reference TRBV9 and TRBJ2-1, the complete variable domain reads DSGVTQTPKHLITATGQRVTLRCSPRSGDLSVYWYQQSLDQGLQFLIQYYNGEERAKGNILERFSAQQFPDLHSELNLSSLELGDSALYFCASSIGPGGVDEQFFGPGTRLTVL.

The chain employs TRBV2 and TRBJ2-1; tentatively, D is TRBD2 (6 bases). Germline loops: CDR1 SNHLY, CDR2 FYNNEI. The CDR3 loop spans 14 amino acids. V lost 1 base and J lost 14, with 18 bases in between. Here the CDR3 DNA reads TGTGCCAGCAGTGAAGTGAGGACTCAAGGAGGGGAGTTCTTC. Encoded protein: CASSEVRTQGGEFF.

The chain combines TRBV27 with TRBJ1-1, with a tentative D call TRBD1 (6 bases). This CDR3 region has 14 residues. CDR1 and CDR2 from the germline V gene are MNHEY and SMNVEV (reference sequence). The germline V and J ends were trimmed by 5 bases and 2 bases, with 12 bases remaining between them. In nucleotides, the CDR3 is TGTGCCAGCAGTACCAGGGGCCCCAACACTGAAGCTTTCTTT. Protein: CASSTRGPNTEAFF.

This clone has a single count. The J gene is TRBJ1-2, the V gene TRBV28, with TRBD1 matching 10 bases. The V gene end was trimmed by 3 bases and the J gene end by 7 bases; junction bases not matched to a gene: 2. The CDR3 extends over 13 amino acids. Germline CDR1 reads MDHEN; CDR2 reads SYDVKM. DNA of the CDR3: TGTGCCAGCAGTTTCCGGGACAGGGGTGGCTACACCTTC. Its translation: CASSFRDRGGYTF.

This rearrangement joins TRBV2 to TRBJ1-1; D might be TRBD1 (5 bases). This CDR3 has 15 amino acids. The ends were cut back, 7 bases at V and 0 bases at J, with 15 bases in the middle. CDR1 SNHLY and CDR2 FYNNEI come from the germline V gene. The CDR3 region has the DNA TGTGCCAGCATCGAAAGGGGAATAATGAACACTGAAGCTTTCTTT. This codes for CASIERGIMNTEAFF.